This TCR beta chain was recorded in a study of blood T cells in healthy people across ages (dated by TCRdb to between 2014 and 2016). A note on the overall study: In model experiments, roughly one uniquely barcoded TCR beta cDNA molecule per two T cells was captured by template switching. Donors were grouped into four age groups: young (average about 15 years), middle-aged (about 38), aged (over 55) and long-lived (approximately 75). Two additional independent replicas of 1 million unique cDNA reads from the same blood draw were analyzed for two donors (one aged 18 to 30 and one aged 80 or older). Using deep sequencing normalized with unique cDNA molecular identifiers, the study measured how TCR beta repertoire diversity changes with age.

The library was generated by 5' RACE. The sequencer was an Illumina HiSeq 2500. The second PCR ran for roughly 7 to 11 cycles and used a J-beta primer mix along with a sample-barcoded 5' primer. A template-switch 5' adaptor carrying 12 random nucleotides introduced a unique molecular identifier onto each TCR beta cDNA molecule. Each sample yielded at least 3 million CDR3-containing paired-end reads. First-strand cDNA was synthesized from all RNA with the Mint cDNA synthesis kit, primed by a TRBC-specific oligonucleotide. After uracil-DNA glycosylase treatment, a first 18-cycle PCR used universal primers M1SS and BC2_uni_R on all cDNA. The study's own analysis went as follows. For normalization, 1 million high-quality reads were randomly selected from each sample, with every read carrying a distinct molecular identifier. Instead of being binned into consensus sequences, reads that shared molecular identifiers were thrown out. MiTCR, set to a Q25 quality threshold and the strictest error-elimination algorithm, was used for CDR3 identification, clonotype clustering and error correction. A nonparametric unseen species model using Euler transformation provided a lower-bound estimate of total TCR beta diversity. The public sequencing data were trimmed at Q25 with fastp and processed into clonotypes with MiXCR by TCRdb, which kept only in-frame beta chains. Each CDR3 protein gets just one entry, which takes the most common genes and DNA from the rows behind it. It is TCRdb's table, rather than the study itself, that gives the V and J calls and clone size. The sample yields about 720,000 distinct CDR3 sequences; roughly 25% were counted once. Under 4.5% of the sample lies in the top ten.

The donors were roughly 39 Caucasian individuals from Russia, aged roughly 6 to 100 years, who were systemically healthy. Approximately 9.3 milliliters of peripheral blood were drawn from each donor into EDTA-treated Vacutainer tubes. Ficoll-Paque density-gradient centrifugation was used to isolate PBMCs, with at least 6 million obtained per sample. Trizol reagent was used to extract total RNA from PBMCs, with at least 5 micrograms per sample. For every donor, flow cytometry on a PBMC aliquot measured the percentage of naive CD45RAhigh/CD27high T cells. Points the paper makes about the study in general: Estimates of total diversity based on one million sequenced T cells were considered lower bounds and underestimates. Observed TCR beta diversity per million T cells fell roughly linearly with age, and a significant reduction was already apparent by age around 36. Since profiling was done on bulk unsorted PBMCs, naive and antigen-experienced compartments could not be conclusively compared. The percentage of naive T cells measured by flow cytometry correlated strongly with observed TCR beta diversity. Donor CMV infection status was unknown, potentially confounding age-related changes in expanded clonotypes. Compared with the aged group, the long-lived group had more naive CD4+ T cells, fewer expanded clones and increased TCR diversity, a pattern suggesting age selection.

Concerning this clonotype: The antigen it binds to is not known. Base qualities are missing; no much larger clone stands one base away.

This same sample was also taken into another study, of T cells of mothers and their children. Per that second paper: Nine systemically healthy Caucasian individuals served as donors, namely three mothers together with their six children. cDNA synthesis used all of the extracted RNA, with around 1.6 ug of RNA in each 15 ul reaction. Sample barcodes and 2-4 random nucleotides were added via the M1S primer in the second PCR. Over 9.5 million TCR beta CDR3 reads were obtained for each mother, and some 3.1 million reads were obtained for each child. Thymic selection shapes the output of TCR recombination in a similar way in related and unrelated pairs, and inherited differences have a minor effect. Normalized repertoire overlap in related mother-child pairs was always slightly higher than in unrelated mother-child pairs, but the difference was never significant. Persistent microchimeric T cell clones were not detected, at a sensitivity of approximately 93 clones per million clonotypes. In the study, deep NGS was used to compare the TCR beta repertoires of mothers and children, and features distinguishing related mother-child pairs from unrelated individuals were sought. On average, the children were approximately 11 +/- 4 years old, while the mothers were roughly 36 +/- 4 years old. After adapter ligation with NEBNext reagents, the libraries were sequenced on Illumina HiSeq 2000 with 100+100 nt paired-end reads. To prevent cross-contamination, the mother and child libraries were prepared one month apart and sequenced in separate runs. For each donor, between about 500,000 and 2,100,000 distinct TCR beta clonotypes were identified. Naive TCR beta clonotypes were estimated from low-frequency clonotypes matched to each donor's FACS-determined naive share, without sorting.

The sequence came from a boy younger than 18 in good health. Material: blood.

The CDR3 here reads CASSSPVPSLNTEAFF. The nucleotides are TGTGCCAGCAGCTCACCGGTCCCGAGTCTGAACACTGAAGCTTTCTTT. The sequence links TRBV7-9 to TRBJ1-1, with the identity of the D gene unclear. From a lookup of the germline V gene (reference sequence), CDR1 and CDR2 are SEHNR and FQNEAQ. V is reduced by 4 bases and J by 0 bases, leaving a spacing of 15 bases between them. Inclusive of the bounding cysteine and phenylalanine, the CDR3 is 16 residues long. Only the CDR3 DNA is retained, 48 bases long and in frame from the first base.